The clone carrying this T cell receptor beta chain was counted only a few times. Its antigen is undetermined. The data were produced by immunoSEQ multiplex PCR, yet TCRdb's version contains in-frame clones alone and is incomplete. The sample includes under 1,500 clones, about 20% seen only once; the top ten take roughly an eighth. This entry comes from a study of T cells in localized non-small cell lung cancer. Study-level results: Uninvolved adjacent lung showed higher T cell clonality than tumor. Out of the top 100 tumor clones, a median around 50 were seen in adjacent lung.

The receptor comes from a woman aged 35 to 70 with stage II lung adenocarcinoma. Here the sequenced sample was normal lung tissue next to the tumor, taken before any cancer treatment.

This chain's CDR3 is CASSLPPGTSGLQETQYF. The CDR3 nucleotides read TGTGCCAGCAGCTTGCCCCCCGGGACTAGCGGGTTACAAGAGACCCAGTACTTC. The chain has TRBV11-3 and TRBJ2-5; TRBD2 matches 12 bases. CDR1 and CDR2 from the germline V gene are SGHNT and YENEEA. V lost 3 bases to trimming and J lost 2 bases; unmatched junction nucleotides: 10. There are 18 residues in the CDR3. The full variable domain, completed using reference TRBV11-3 and TRBJ2-5, is EAGVVQSPRYKIIEKKQPVAFWCNPISGHNTLYWYLQNLGQGPELLIRYENEEAVDDSQLPKDRFSAERLKGVDSTLKIQPAELGDSAVYLCASSLPPGTSGLQETQYFGPGTRLLVL.